The entry that follows covers one TCR beta chain sequence. This sample stems from a study of blood T cell repertoires in COVID-19. Study in general: The United States, Italy and Spain supplied acute and convalescent COVID-19 samples. PBMCs, B-cell-depleted T cells, or T cells were the source of the cDNA or gDNA that made up the material.

Clones were sequenced by immunoSEQ multiplex PCR, and TCRdb holds only the in-frame ones, with some missing. The data contain tens of thousands of clones, approximately 80% of them seen just once; the ten biggest clones take up about 2.8%. Germline-derived CDR1 and CDR2 are LNHNV and YYDKDF (reference sequence). This CDR3 comprises 15 residues. Between the trimmed V and J ends, which lost 1 base and 4 bases, there was a span of 11 bases. This receptor was identified in a woman aged 55-70 years with acute or convalescent COVID-19. The specimen was peripheral blood. The rearrangement uses TRBV15 and TRBJ1-5, with a possible D match to TRBD1 (6 bases). The DNA of the CDR3 is TGTGCCACCAGCAGAGTGGCCCAGGGGAATCAGCCCCAGCATTTT. Translating it yields CATSRVAQGNQPQHF.